Listed below are T cell receptor beta chains from one sample, sequenced in a study of shared clonotypes between healthy human individuals. The repertoire was sequenced with immunoSEQ multiplex PCR; TCRdb's copy has only in-frame clones and lacks some. The table shows approximately 1.4 million clones, with nearly 99% occurring only once. Sequenced material: naive CD4+ T cells sorted from blood. The receptor source for this set is a young man in good health. Both conserved end residues are part of each CDR3. Fields, in order: CDR3 protein, CDR3 DNA, D gene, V gene, clone size, J gene. The D gene is left open where the match is weak. Expanded clones get a size class; other rows say once, few or many, or leave the size out.

CASSQEIAWEQYF TGCGCCAGCAGCCAAGAGATAGCCTGGGAGCAGTACTTC . TRBV4-1 . TRBJ2-7
CASSPGLANEQFF TGTGCCAGTAGCCCCGGACTAGCTAATGAGCAGTTCTTC TRBD2 TRBV19 . TRBJ2-1
CASSFGDSSGANVLTF TGTGCCAGCAGTTTTGGGGATAGCTCTGGGGCCAACGTCCTGACTTTC . TRBV27 . TRBJ2-6
CASSLAGTAVYTF TGTGCCAGCAGCTTAGCCGGGACAGCCGTCTACACCTTC TRBD1 TRBV7-9 once TRBJ1-2
CASRPDPPGQGHNEQFF TGTGCCAGCAGACCTGACCCTCCGGGACAGGGCCACAATGAGCAGTTCTTC TRBD1 TRBV7-9 once TRBJ2-1
CASSSSTGPSYGYTF TGTGCCAGTAGTTCCTCGACAGGTCCTAGCTATGGCTACACCTTC . TRBV19 . TRBJ1-2
CASSLVSASTDTQYF TGCGCCAGCAGCTTGGTAAGCGCCAGCACAGATACGCAGTATTTT . TRBV5-1 . TRBJ2-3
CASSQDRVGLYNEQFF TGTGCCAGCAGCCAGGACAGGGTTGGACTATACAATGAGCAGTTCTTC TRBD1 TRBV14 . TRBJ2-1
CASSWQIKGGGEQFF TGTGCCAGCAGTTGGCAGATAAAGGGAGGGGGTGAGCAGTTCTTC . TRBV2 . TRBJ2-1
CASSQDMTGGATGANVLTF TGCGCCAGCAGCCAAGATATGACAGGGGGCGCGACTGGGGCCAACGTCCTGACTTTC TRBD1 TRBV4-1 . TRBJ2-6
CSVESGRALNEQFF TGCAGCGTTGAGAGCGGGAGGGCTCTCAATGAGCAGTTCTTC TRBD2 TRBV29-1 once TRBJ2-1
CASSFSELRYEQYF TGTGCCAGCAGCTTTTCGGAACTACGCTACGAGCAGTACTTC . TRBV5-8 once TRBJ2-7
CASSQDTGILYNEQFF TGTGCCAGCAGCCAAGATACCGGGATCCTATACAATGAGCAGTTCTTC . TRBV14 . TRBJ2-1
CASSYPRGHEQYF TGTGCCAGCAGTTACCCACGGGGGCACGAGCAGTACTTC . TRBV6-8 few TRBJ2-7
CASSQLSGKSIYFMETQYF TGTGCCAGCAGCCAATTATCCGGAAAATCCATCTACTTTATGGAGACCCAGTACTTC . TRBV14 . TRBJ2-5
CASSRDRTSTDTQYF TGTGCCAGTAGTCGGGACAGAACTAGCACAGATACGCAGTATTTT TRBD1 TRBV19 . TRBJ2-3
CASSLAVGAVSEAFF TGTGCCAGCAGCTTGGCGGTGGGGGCCGTTTCTGAAGCTTTCTTT . TRBV5-4 . TRBJ1-1
CASSPASNTEAFF TGTGCCAGCTCCCCCGCCAGTAACACTGAAGCTTTCTTT . TRBV18 . TRBJ1-1
CASSHSRGSDEQFF TGTGCCAGCAGCCACAGCCGTGGTTCCGATGAGCAGTTCTTC . TRBV7-2 . TRBJ2-1
CASRAPGTASYEQYF TGTGCCAGTAGAGCTCCCGGGACAGCCTCCTACGAGCAGTACTTC TRBD1 TRBV19 . TRBJ2-7
CASSHRTFHEQYF TGTGCCAGTAGTCACCGGACATTCCACGAGCAGTACTTC . TRBV19 . TRBJ2-7
CATSRDLAGVTYEQFF TGTGCCACCAGCAGAGATCTAGCGGGAGTTACATATGAGCAGTTCTTC TRBD2 TRBV15 . TRBJ2-1
CASSLRDTDEQYF TGTGCCAGCAGCTTAAGAGACACGGACGAGCAGTACTTC . TRBV7-8 . TRBJ2-7
CASSLGLGDTGELFF TGTGCCAGCAGCTTAGGTCTAGGGGACACCGGGGAGCTGTTTTTT . TRBV7-9 once TRBJ2-2
CASSLLTGLTNTGELFF TGCGCCAGCAGCCTACTGACGGGACTTACGAACACCGGGGAGCTGTTTTTT . TRBV5-1 . TRBJ2-2
CASSSLQGLGYEQYF TGTGCCAGCAGCTCACTACAGGGGCTAGGATACGAGCAGTACTTC TRBD1 TRBV5-5 . TRBJ2-7
CASSLDRHYGYTF TGTGCCAGCAGCCTGGACAGGCACTATGGCTACACCTTC TRBD1 TRBV5-8 . TRBJ1-2
CASSPGRPGYTF TGTGCCAGCTCACCTGGGCGGCCTGGCTACACCTTC . TRBV18 . TRBJ1-2
CASSLTSGRADEQFF TGTGCCAGCAGCCTTACCAGCGGGAGGGCCGATGAGCAGTTCTTC TRBD2 TRBV9 few TRBJ2-1
CASSLLASTDTQYF TGTGCCAGCAGCTTGTTGGCTAGCACAGATACGCAGTATTTT . TRBV5-6 . TRBJ2-3